This TCR beta chain was documented in a study of blood T cells in healthy people across ages. Primed by a sample-barcoded 5' primer and a J-beta primer mix, a second PCR proceeded for 7 to 11 cycles. In TCRdb, the 5' RACE reads were re-called with MiXCR into one record per CDR3 protein. Among a few hundred thousand distinct CDR3 sequences listed, 25% to 30% were seen once. A word on this clonotype: A junction boundary mismatches the germline segment, possibly from a read error.

Germline lookup yields CDR1 MNHNS and CDR2 SASEGT. This CDR3 region has 12 residues. The rearrangement uses TRBV6-1 and TRBJ2-7, with D tentatively TRBD1 (6 bases). This receptor was obtained from a woman in her 70s in good health. The sample was blood. The CDR3 nucleotides read TGTGCCAGCCAGGGGACCTCCTGCGAGCAGTACTTC. Translation gives CASQGTSCEQYF.